This TCR beta chain came from a study of brain T cells in children with intractable seizures. Study-level points and caveats: Viral specificity was inferred only from CDR3 similarity; HCMV serostatus was unknown.

A remark on this clone: Its antigen is as yet unknown.

Patients received at least one anti-epileptic drug before surgery. TCRdb keeps only in-frame clones here, not all; method: immunoSEQ multiplex PCR. The sample holds about 64,000 clones, 90% to 97% seen once. This specimen was peripheral blood, taken at surgery. This receptor was obtained from a boy less than two years old with focal cortical dysplasia and intractable seizures.

CDR3 DNA: TGTGCCAGTAGTATTCGGCGGATGGGGGGAAATGAGCAGTTCTTC. Its protein is CASSIRRMGGNEQFF. V usage is TRBV19 and J usage is TRBJ2-1; maybe TRBD2 (6 bases). The V end lost 3 bases, the J end lost 7 bases, and 16 bases lay between the germline ends. The CDR3 consists of 15 residues. CDR1 and CDR2 (germline): LNHDA, SQIVND (reference sequence).